This T cell receptor (beta chain) was retrieved from a study of blood T cell repertoires in COVID-19. CDR1 is LNHDA and CDR2 is SQIVND in the germline V gene (reference sequence). This CDR3 contains 16 residues. V lost 3 bases and J lost 6; bases outside the gene matches: 10. Per the original methods: The assay estimated nucleated cells by amplifying reference gene primers. Profiling relied on immunoSEQ multiplex PCR, and the TCRdb table lists in-frame clones only, not all of them. That table furnishes V, J and clone size, whereas the DNA furnished D and trimming. The sample gives around 400,000 clones, 70% to 90% of which show up once; 1.4% is in the top ten. Exposed participants came across a COVID-19 case within 2 weeks before study entry.

The sequencing sample was made of PBMCs or T cells enriched from blood (not recorded which). This TCR was sampled from a woman younger than 30 who had been exposed to COVID-19. The rearrangement joins TRBV19 to TRBJ2-2; 7 nucleotides agree with TRBD1. CDR3 sequence reads: CASSILDRALAGELFF. DNA of the CDR3: TGTGCCAGTAGTATCTTAGACAGGGCATTGGCCGGGGAGCTGTTTTTT.